This T cell receptor (beta chain) was identified during a study of blood T cell repertoires in COVID-19. Study-wide context: PBMCs, B-cell-depleted T cells, or T cells provided the cDNA or gDNA that made up the material.

Seattle-derived patients entered the study during active infection and were followed longitudinally. Assay: immunoSEQ multiplex PCR; the TCRdb copy retains only in-frame clones and omits some. The sample gives 300,000 to 400,000 clones, about 91% of which show up once; around 1.6% is in the top ten. The CDR3 sequence is 16 residues long. V lost 4 bases and J 5 bases, leaving 21 bases between the germline ends. CDR1 and CDR2 (germline): SGHRS, YFSETQ. This receptor was identified in a woman under 40 with COVID-19, enrolled during active disease. V is TRBV5-1 and J is TRBJ1-1, with D maybe TRBD1 (5 bases). Sequencing was done on a sample of peripheral blood. The CDR3 region is CASSPNNAGRKTEAFF. CDR3 nucleotides: TGCGCCAGCAGCCCAAATAATGCAGGGCGAAAAACTGAAGCTTTCTTT.